This TCR beta chain was sequenced for a study of cytomegalovirus exposure and HLA in healthy donors. General study points: In vitro data verified a few CMV-associated chains as specific for CMV antigens. Being productive about 90% or about 30% of the time was typical of most TCR beta V segments in an earlier analysis. Highly shared sequence variants in one cluster were likely a sequencing artifact. A link between a missense DCLRE1C variant and TCR beta V- and J-gene trimming emerged from a later analysis.

There are 16 residues in the CDR3. CDR1 MDHEN and CDR2 SYDVKM come from the germline V gene. With V trimmed by 6 bases and J by 5 bases, 14 bases remained unmatched. As to this clone: Its antigen is undetermined.

The study ran its PCR with 60 Vbeta and 13 Jbeta primers. Only in-frame clones appear in the TCRdb table, and some are missing; sequencing was by immunoSEQ multiplex PCR. This sample's clone table lists around 210,000 clones. V and J are TRBV28 and TRBJ2-7, with 9 bases matching TRBD1. The sample was PBMCs. The receptor was derived from a girl aged 2 to 10 in good health and CMV-seropositive. The CDR3 sequence is CASRPTGQGQRHEQYF. The CDR3 DNA reads TGTGCCAGCAGGCCGACCGGACAGGGGCAAAGGCACGAGCAGTACTTC.